This is a list of T cell receptor beta chains from one sample in a study of read filtering for tumor transcriptome and immune sequencing. Each CDR3 protein gets one entry after TCRdb re-called the reads with MiXCR. The profile shows about 90,000 distinct CDR3 sequences, around 12% of them singletons. The sample comprised a population of CD138-negative cells sorted from bone marrow. All receptors come from a donor aged 40 or over with multiple myeloma. The CDR3 runs from the conserved cysteine through the conserved F or W. The D gene is left open where the match is weak. A row's size may be missing; if present it is once, few, many or a size class.

J	D	size	V	DNA	CDR3
TRBJ2-5	NA	many	TRBV6-1	TGTGCCAGCATCCGAAGGGGGGGAGAGACCCAGTACTTC	CASIRRGGETQYF
TRBJ1-1	NA	many	TRBV5-6	TGTGCCAGCAGCTTGGCCGTAGGGGGAGGCACTGAAGCTTTCTTT	CASSLAVGGGTEAFF
TRBJ2-4	NA	many	TRBV28	TGTGCCACCAACCCCCGCAGGGAGAGAACCAAAAACATTCAGTACTTC	CATNPRRERTKNIQYF
TRBJ2-1	NA	NA	TRBV28	TGTGCCAGCAGTCGGATAGTCGAGCGGCAGTTCTTC	CASSRIVERQFF
TRBJ2-7	TRBD2	many	TRBV7-9	TGTGCCAGCAGCTACACCGCTAGCGGGCGGGTCTACGAGCAGTACTTC	CASSYTASGRVYEQYF
TRBJ2-3	TRBD2	NA	TRBV7-6	TGTGCCAGCGCCTATGGACTAGCGGCCCGCACAGATACGCAGTATTTT	CASAYGLAARTDTQYF
TRBJ2-2	NA	many	TRBV5-5	TGTGCCAGCAGCTTGGCGCGGACGGGTACCGGGGAGCTGTTTTTT	CASSLARTGTGELFF
TRBJ2-1	NA	many	TRBV6-2/TRBV6-3	TGTGCCTGTAACAGGGTAGATGAGCAGTTCTTC	CACNRVDEQFF
TRBJ1-2	NA	few	TRBV20-1	TGCAGTGCTAGGCAGAACTATGGCTACACCTTC	CSARQNYGYTF
TRBJ2-3	NA	many	TRBV7-7	TGTGCTAGCAGCGCCGGGAGCACAGATACGCAGTATTTT	CASSAGSTDTQYF
TRBJ2-3	TRBD2	many	TRBV6-4	TGTGCCAGCAGTGCGTTAGCGGGGAGCACAGATACGCAGTATTTT	CASSALAGSTDTQYF